The source of this TCR beta chain is a study of T-cell memory formation after mild COVID-19. On the study more broadly: Largely donor-specific TCR clusters were found.

A remark on this clonotype: The target antigen is unknown.

Germline loops: CDR1 SNHLY, CDR2 FYNNEI. V was clipped by 5 bases and J by 1 base, with 11 bases between them. The CDR3 runs to 14 residues. TCRdb re-called the 5' RACE reads through MiXCR, storing one row per CDR3 protein. Counted here are about 450,000 distinct CDR3 sequences, about 25% occurring once; the ten biggest clones make up roughly 14%. Whole-study results and caveats: Contracting clones from day 15 to 85 showed balanced CD4/CD8; later expanders favored CD4+. The pre-infection memory compartment contained some responding clones, suggesting cross-reactive memory joined.

The clonotype originates from an adult woman who had mild COVID-19 (a few samples of this study predate the infection). Cell type and time point are not known. This chain uses TRBV2 with TRBJ1-2; D might be TRBD1 (5 bases). The sequenced sample consisted of PBMCs or a T cell subset sorted from them (not recorded which). The CDR3 spells CASSPRVINYGYTF. Here the CDR3 DNA reads TGTGCCAGCAGTCCCAGGGTTATTAACTATGGCTACACCTTC.